This paragraph reports one T cell receptor beta chain. Its antigen is unidentified. This specimen comes from a study of T-cell memory formation after mild COVID-19. Study at large: Largely, TCR clusters stayed within a single donor. Findings and caveats of the study: Whereas later expanders leaned CD4+, clones contracting day 15 to 85 showed a balanced CD4/CD8 makeup.

With constant-segment primers, 5'RACE yielded cDNA libraries of TCR alpha and TCR beta that carried sample barcodes and UMIs. TCRdb reprocessed the 5' RACE reads with MiXCR, giving one entry per CDR3 protein. The sample lists approximately 250,000 distinct CDR3 sequences, 15% to 20% seen once, with around a fifth in the top ten. The germline V gene encodes CDR1 SGHRS and CDR2 YFSETQ. The V end lost 0 bases, the J end lost 4 bases, and 5 bases lay between the germline ends. This CDR3 region has 13 residues. This receptor was identified in a man in his late teens or twenties who had mild COVID-19 (a few samples of this study predate the infection). Cell type and time point are not known. The V and J genes are TRBV5-1 and TRBJ1-5, with D hard to call. Source material: PBMCs or a T cell subset sorted from them (not recorded which). The chain's CDR3 is CASSLAWNQPQHF. In DNA, the CDR3 is TGCGCCAGCAGCTTGGCCTGGAATCAGCCCCAGCATTTT.